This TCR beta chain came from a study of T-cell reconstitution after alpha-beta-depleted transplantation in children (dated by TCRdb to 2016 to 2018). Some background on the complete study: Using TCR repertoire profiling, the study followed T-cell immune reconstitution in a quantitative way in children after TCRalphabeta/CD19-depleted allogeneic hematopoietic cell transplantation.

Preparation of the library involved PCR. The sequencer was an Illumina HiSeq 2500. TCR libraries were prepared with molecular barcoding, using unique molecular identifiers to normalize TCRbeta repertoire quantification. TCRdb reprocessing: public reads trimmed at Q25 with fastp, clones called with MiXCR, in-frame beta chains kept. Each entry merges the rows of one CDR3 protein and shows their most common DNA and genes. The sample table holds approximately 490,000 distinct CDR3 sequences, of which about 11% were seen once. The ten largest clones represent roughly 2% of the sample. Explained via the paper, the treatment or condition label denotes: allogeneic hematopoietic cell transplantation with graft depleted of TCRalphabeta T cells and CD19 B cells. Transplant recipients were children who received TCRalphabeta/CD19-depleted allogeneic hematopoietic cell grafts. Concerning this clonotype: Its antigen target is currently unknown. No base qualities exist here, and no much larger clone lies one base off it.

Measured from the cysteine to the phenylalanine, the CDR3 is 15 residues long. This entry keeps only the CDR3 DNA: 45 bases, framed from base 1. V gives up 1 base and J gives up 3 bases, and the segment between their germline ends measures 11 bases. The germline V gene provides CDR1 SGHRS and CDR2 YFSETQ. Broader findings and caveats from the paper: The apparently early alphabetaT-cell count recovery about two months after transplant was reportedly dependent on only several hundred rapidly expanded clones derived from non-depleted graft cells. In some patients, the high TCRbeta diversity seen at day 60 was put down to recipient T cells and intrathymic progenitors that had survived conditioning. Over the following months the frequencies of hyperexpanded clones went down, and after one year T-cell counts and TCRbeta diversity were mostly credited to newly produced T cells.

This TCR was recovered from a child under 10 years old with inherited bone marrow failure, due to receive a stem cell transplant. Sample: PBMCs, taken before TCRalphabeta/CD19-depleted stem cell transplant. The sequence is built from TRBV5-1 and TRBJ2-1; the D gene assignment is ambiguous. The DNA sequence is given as TGCGCCAGCAGCTTGTACCTCCGCGGCTACAATGAGCAGTTCTTC. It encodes CASSLYLRGYNEQFF.